These 2 T cell receptor beta chains originate from one sample sequenced in a study of blood T cell repertoires in COVID-19 (TCRdb year 2020). Library preparation used the immunoSEQ multiplex PCR assay. TCRdb took over this immuneACCESS table, retaining in-frame rearrangements with V and J assigned. Such tables are incomplete; in checked studies, under half of the missing clones stem from an unresolved V gene, and the remainder is unexplained. The sample table shows approximately 200,000 clones, and under 85% are seen once. The ten largest clones add up to roughly a sixth of the sample. Material for sequencing was peripheral blood. The receptors here all came from a man in his 60s with active or convalescent COVID-19.

This clone was observed a single time. J is TRBJ2-2 and V is TRBV7-2, with 10 bases identical to TRBD2. CDR1 is SGHTA and CDR2 is FQGNSA in the germline V gene. The V segment lost 4 bases and the J segment 6 bases; nucleotides outside the gene matches: 2. The CDR3 has 14 amino acids. The CDR3 DNA sequence: TGTGCCAGCAGCTCCGGGACTAGCGCCGGGGAGCTGTTTTTT. This sequence encodes CASSSGTSAGELFF.

This clone has only a few counts. The V and J genes are TRBV27 and TRBJ1-2; D is ambiguous. This CDR3 is 16 amino acids long. Trimming stripped 5 bases from V and 0 bases from J, with 16 bases between. Germline V gene lookup returns CDR1 MNHEY and CDR2 SMNVEV (reference sequence). The CDR3 coding sequence is TGTGCCAGCAGTACCGGGATGCGGGGTCCTAACTATGGCTACACCTTC. This sequence encodes CASSTGMRGPNYGYTF.